This T cell receptor beta chain was identified during a study of blood T cell repertoires in COVID-19. Study-level information: From the United States, Italy and Spain came samples of acute and convalescent COVID-19. PBMCs, B-cell-depleted T cells, or T cells provided the cDNA or gDNA that made up the material.

Original processing methods: Nucleated cell number was recorded as an estimate derived from reference gene primer amplification. Assay: immunoSEQ multiplex PCR; the TCRdb copy retains only in-frame clones and omits some. D and trimming were read from the DNA, whereas the V and J calls and clone size are those reported in that table. The table includes roughly 130,000 clones, around 80% detected once. The germline V and J ends were trimmed by 6 bases and 15 bases, with 18 bases remaining between them. CDR3 length: 13 residues. Germline CDR1 is MNHEY and CDR2 is SVGAGI. The specimen was peripheral blood. This chain connects TRBV6-5 to TRBJ1-6, with D tentatively TRBD1 (6 bases). The clonotype originates from a woman aged 55-70 years with acute or convalescent COVID-19. CDR3 protein: CASRWTARGDLHF. The CDR3, as DNA: TGTGCCAGCAGATGGACAGCTCGGGGGGACCTCCACTTT.